The sequence of this T cell receptor beta chain was determined in a study of radiation and T cells in renal cell carcinoma (TCRdb year 2020). Looking at the study overall: In total, 53 samples underwent TCR beta sequencing: 25 or so tumors plus 27 peripheral blood samples. The final blood draw was performed at 4 weeks after radiation, at the same time as nephrectomy. Across all 50 or so samples, several million unique CDR3 nucleotide sequences encoding around 2,500,000 unique CDR3 amino acid sequences were identified. The investigation overall reported the following: Blood repertoire dynamics were not followed beyond 4 weeks after treatment. Because pretreatment tumor biopsies were not available, the study could not determine whether clonotypes were already present within the tumor at baseline. In blood, the top tumor clonotypes increased from baseline to 2 weeks after radiation and then shrank by 4 weeks, which suggests a temporary expansion of tumor-resident clones. With a single-armed trial design, the study had no way to address how radiation dose or scheduling affects the TCR repertoire.

The junction shows trimming of 5 bases on V and 3 bases on J, plus 7 bases between the germline ends. CDR1 and CDR2, per the germline V gene, are SGHTA and FQGNSA. The cysteine opens and the phenylalanine closes a CDR3 of 12 amino acids. The retained sequence is limited to the CDR3, 36 bases, with the frame set at the first base. Concerning this clone: The antigen this receptor binds is unknown. Base-call qualities are not available, and no considerably larger clone is one nucleotide away.

The immunoSEQ kit was used, according to the manufacturer's recommendations, to generate TCR beta libraries from genomic DNA. To prepare the libraries, a first multiplex PCR with proprietary primers was run, followed by a second PCR that added unique barcodes, and a bead cleanup was done after each round. Each sample batch included a kit-provided positive control reaction and a negative control reaction. The final libraries were assessed on an Agilent 4200 TapeStation D1000 ScreenTape, pooled by volume, and quantified by qPCR. An Illumina NextSeq500 fitted with a MidOutput 150-cycle cartridge performed the sequencing, running 156 Read1 cycles and 15 Index1 cycles with the kit's custom primers. The pooled library was loaded at about 0.96 pM, and around 18% PhiX control was spiked in. The authors processed their data as follows. Vendor-processed data were analyzed in R, with a clonotype defined as all T cells sharing the same CDR3 nucleotide sequence. For clone abundance analyses, frequencies were normalized to the 10,000 most abundant clones per sample. Public T cell clones, which averaged fewer than five per sample, were excluded before analysis. Tumor-enriched clonotypes and baseline blood-enriched clonotypes were defined as those with an abundance difference of at least 32-fold between compartments. A beta-binomial differential abundance model was applied to find clonotypes that expanded or contracted between blood time points. Tumor-blood repertoire similarity was measured with the Baroni-Urbani and Buser coefficient, and group comparisons used two-tailed Wilcoxon tests in R. TCRdb retrieved this table from immuneACCESS and kept in-frame rearrangements only. Not all clones are present; in checked studies, unresolved V genes account for under half, and no reason is known for the remainder. Clone size and V and J calls were adopted from that table, with D and trimming inferred from the DNA. The sample records around 170,000 clones, around 90% of which are singletons. The top ten clones comprise about 11% of the sample.

This specimen's time point label, per the study, means: blood 4 weeks post-SBRT, at nephrectomy. The treatment or condition label, as the study defines it: 15 Gy SBRT to primary tumor, nephrectomy 4 weeks later. Samples were obtained from a clinical trial, in which 15 Gy stereotactic body radiation therapy was delivered to primary renal cell carcinomas and nephrectomy was performed 4 weeks later. To follow tumor-enriched clonotypes, serial peripheral blood was collected from radiation-treated patients at baseline and at 2 weeks and 4 weeks after SBRT. Every patient had renal cell carcinoma of clear cell pathology. Genomic DNA for TCR sequencing was prepared using the QIAamp DNA Blood Mini Kit (Qiagen). The analyses included only samples that passed all quality control checks.

This material consisted of blood, taken from a patient whose treatment included radiotherapy and nephrectomy. Here the chain combines TRBV7-2 and TRBJ2-5, with the identity of the D gene unclear. The origin of this receptor is a woman between 45 and 60 years old with renal cell carcinoma. The CDR3 sequence is CASSPGEETQYF. The nucleotide sequence reads TGTGCCAGCAGCCCAGGAGAAGAGACCCAGTACTTC.